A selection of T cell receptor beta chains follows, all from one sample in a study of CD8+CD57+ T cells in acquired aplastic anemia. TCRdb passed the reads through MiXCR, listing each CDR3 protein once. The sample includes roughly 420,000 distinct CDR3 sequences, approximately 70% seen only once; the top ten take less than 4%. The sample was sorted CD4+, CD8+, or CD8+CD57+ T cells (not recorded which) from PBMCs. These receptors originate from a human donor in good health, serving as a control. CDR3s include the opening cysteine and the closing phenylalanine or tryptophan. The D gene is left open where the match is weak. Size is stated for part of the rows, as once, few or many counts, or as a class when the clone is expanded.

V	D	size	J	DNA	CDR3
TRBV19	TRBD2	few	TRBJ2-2	TGTGCCAGTATGGTGCGGGAGGGTGTCACCGGGGAGCTGTTTTTT	CASMVREGVTGELFF
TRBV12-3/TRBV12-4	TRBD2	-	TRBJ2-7	TGTACCAGCGGGGACGGGTACAGCTCCTACGAGCAGTACTTC	CTSGDGYSSYEQYF
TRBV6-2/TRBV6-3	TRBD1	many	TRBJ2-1	TGTGCCAGCAGTCTGAGCAGACCGGGACAGGGGACCGATGAGCAGTTCTTC	CASSLSRPGQGTDEQFF
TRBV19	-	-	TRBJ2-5	TGTGCCAGTAGTATGTACGGTGCGTACCAACGGACCCAGTACTTC	CASSMYGAYQRTQYF
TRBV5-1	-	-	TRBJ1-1	TGCGCCAGCAGTTTCAGCCAGGGCGATCATTTCTTT	CASSFSQGDHFF
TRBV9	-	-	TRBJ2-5	TGTGCCAGCAGCGCAGGCGGGGCTGCTGCAGCGTTCTTC	CASSAGGAAAAFF
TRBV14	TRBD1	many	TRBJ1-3	TGTGCCAGCAGCCAGAGGACAGGGATAGGAAACACCATATATTTT	CASSQRTGIGNTIYF
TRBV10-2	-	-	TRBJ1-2	TGCGCCAGCAGTGTTTTGGGTACGGGCTATGGCTACACCTTC	CASSVLGTGYGYTF
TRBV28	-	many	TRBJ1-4	TGTGCCAGCAGACCTACTAATGAAAAACTGTTTTTT	CASRPTNEKLFF
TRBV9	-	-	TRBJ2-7	TGTGCCAGCAGCGTAGACGTAAAGGGTTGCGCGAGGCACTTC	CASSVDVKGCARHF
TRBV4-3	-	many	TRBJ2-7	TGCGCCAGCAGCCAAGAGGAGGGGACCTACGAGCAGTACTTC	CASSQEEGTYEQYF
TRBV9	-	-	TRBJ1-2	TGTGCCAGCAGCGTAGGATGGCAGAACACTGAAGCTTGCTACACCTTC	CASSVGWQNTEACYTF
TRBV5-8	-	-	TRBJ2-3	TGTGCCAGCAGTGTCCTTAGCGGAGGGGGCACAGATACGCAGTATTTT	CASSVLSGGGTDTQYF
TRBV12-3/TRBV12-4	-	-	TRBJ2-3	TGTGCCAGCAGTCCCAGGGGAGATACGCAGTATTTT	CASSPRGDTQYF
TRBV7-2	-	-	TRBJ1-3	TGTGCCAGCCAACCCCGCAGCCGAGGCTTCCCTGGTAACACCACATATTTT	CASQPRSRGFPGNTTYF
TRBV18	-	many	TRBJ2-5	TGTGCCAGCTCACCAGCAGGGGAGACCCAGTACTTC	CASSPAGETQYF
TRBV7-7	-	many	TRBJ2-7	TGTGCCAGCAGGATGATGAGACCAGAGCAGTACTTC	CASRMMRPEQYF
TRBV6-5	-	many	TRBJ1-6	TGTGCCAGCAGTTACTCGGTCGGAAAAAGCTCCTATAATTCACCCCTCCACTTT	CASSYSVGKSSYNSPLHF
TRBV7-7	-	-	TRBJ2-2	TGTGCCAGCAGCCATAATAGCGGGGAGCTGTTTTTT	CASSHNSGELFF
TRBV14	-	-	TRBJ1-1	TGTGCCAGCAGCCTAGAGAAGGGGACTGAAGCTTTCTTT	CASSLEKGTEAFF
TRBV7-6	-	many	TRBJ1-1	TGTGCCAGCAGCTTATCGCAGTCCACTGAAGCTTTCTTT	CASSLSQSTEAFF
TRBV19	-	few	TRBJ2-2	TGTGCCAGTAGTTGGCAGGGGATGATTGCCGGGGAGCTGTTTTTT	CASSWQGMIAGELFF
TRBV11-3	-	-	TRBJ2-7	TGTGCCAGCAGCTTACCCAGCCGTCCCTACGAGCAGTACTTC	CASSLPSRPYEQYF
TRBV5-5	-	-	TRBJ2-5	TGTGCCAGCAGCCAAGACCCCCAGTACTTC	CASSQDPQYF
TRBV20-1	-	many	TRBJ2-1	TGCAGTGCTAGAGAGGGCGGGGGCCTCAATGAGCAGTTCTTC	CSAREGGGLNEQFF
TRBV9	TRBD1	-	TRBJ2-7	TGTGCCAGCAGCCAACAATCCGGGACAGGGGGATACGAGCAGTACTTC	CASSQQSGTGGYEQYF
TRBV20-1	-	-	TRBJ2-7	TGCAGTGCTAGCCTCCCAGGCAGGGGCTACGAGCAGTACTTC	CSASLPGRGYEQYF
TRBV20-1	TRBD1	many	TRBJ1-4	TGCAGTGCTTCCCGATCCGGGACAGGCTTAACGGAACTGTTTTTT	CSASRSGTGLTELFF
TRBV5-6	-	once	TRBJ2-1	TGTGCCAGCAGCTTGGAGAGGGGGGCTGCCAATGAGCAGTTCTTC	CASSLERGAANEQFF
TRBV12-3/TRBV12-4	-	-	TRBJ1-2	TGTGCCAGCAGTCCGGGAATCCAGGGGAACTATGGCTACACCTTC	CASSPGIQGNYGYTF
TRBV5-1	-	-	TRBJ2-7	TGCGCCAGCAGCAGGACCCTGGAGGGGGCCAGCTACGAGCAGTACTTC	CASSRTLEGASYEQYF
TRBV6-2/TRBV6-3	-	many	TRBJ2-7	TGTGCCAGCTCCGTAAGCTGGGGGAGGTCCTACGAGCAGTACTTC	CASSVSWGRSYEQYF
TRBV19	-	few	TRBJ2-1	TGTGCCAGTAGTATCGTTCAGGACTACAATGAGCAGTTCTTC	CASSIVQDYNEQFF
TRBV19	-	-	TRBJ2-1	TGTGCCAGTACCGCACTGAGCTGGTTTGAGCAGTTCTTC	CASTALSWFEQFF
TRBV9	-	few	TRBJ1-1	TGTGCTAGCAGCTTAGGGCAGTACACTGAAGCTTTCTTT	CASSLGQYTEAFF
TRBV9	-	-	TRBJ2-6	TGTGCCAGCAGCGTCTCTCCTTCTACGGCCAACGCCCTGAATTTC	CASSVSPSTANALNF
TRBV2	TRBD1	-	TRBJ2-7	TGTGCCAGCAGCTTGACGACAGGGCCTGGCCACCCCCAGCATTTTTTC	CASSLTTGPGHPQHFF
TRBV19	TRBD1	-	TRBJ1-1	TGTGCCAGTAGTATACCCCCCTCGACAGGGTATCAGACTGAAGCTTTCTTT	CASSIPPSTGYQTEAFF
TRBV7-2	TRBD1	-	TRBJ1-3	TGTGCCAGCAGCTTATTCGGGGGCGGGACAGGTACCACCATATATTTT	CASSLFGGGTGTTIYF
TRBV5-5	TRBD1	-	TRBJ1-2	TGTGCCAGCATCTCCGGGCCAGGACAGGGTGGGGGTGGCTACACCTTC	CASISGPGQGGGGYTF
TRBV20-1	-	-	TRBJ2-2	TGCAGTGCTAGAGATGGAGGGCGGAGCTCCACCGGGGAGCTGTTTTTT	CSARDGGRSSTGELFF
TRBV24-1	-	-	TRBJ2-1	TGTGCCACCAGTGATTTAAGAGGCTCCTACAATGAGCAGTTCTTC	CATSDLRGSYNEQFF
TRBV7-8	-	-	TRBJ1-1	TGTGCCAGCAGCGTAGAGGGGGGGGGGGGGAACACTGAAGCTTTCTTT	CASSVEGGGGNTEAFF
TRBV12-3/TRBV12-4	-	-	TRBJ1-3	TGTGCCAGCAGCTCCGGGGGGCCCCCAAACACCATATATTTT	CASSSGGPPNTIYF
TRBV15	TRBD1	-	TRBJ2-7	TGTGCCACCAGCAGATCGCCGGACAGGGGCGAGAACCAGTACTTC	CATSRSPDRGENQYF
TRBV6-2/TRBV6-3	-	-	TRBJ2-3	TGTGCCAGCAGTTACTCGAACTCCCTCCCAGATACGCAGTATTTT	CASSYSNSLPDTQYF
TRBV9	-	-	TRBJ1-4	TGTGCCAGCAGCGTCCAGGCAACTAATGACAAACTGCTTTTT	CASSVQATNDKLLF
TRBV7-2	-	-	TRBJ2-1	TGTGCCAGCAGCTTGGACGGGGCGGTTAGGACACCCCACAATGAGCAGTTCTTC	CASSLDGAVRTPHNEQFF
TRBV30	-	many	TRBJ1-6	TGTGCCTGGAGTGTACCGACAGGCTTCCATAATTCACCCCTCCACTTT	CAWSVPTGFHNSPLHF
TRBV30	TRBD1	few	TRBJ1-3	TGTGCCTGGAGTACCCGACAGGGGGCTGGAAACACCATATATTTT	CAWSTRQGAGNTIYF
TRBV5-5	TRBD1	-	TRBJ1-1	TGTGCCAGCAGCCTACAGGGGGCCACTGAAGCTTTCTTT	CASSLQGATEAFF
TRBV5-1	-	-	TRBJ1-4	TGTGCCAGCAGCAGAGACGACAAGAAGCATGAAAAACTGTTTTTT	CASSRDDKKHEKLFF
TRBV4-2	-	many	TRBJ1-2	TGTGCCAGCGGAGACCGCAACAATGGCTACACCTTC	CASGDRNNGYTF
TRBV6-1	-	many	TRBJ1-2	TGTGCCAGCAGTGAAGAGGGTGACTATGGCTACACCTTC	CASSEEGDYGYTF
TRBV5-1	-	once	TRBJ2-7	TGTGCCAGCAGTGAGGCGCCAGCCTACAAGCAGTACTTC	CASSEAPAYKQYF